Sequencing of this T cell receptor (beta chain) was carried out in a study of glioma-infiltrating T cells. Study-level results: Very few CDR3 sequences were shared between tissue and blood. Tissue-blood divergence was below expectation in non-neoplastic patients, above in gliomas.

V lost 5 bases, J lost 3 bases, and 13 bases lay in between. The V gene's germline CDR1 is MNHNS and CDR2 SASEGT. This CDR3 region has 14 residues. In this sample, this clonotype turned up many times. Its matching antigen is unknown. TCR alpha and beta CDR3 regions were amplified from RNA using iRepertoire nested multiplex PCR. Tissue mRNA or PBMC total RNA, about 85-400 ng, went into one-step reverse transcription and amplification. TCRdb re-called the multiplex PCR reads with MiXCR, one entry per CDR3 protein. The sample records roughly 120,000 distinct CDR3 sequences, 25% to 30% being singletons. The receptor comes from a human donor with low-grade glioma or glioblastoma, undergoing nonglioma brain surgery, or in good health (not recorded which). The chain links TRBV6-1 to TRBJ1-1, with a tentative D call TRBD1 (5 bases). Material: glioma tissue, nonneoplastic brain tissue, or PBMCs (not recorded which). The CDR3 sequence: CASSSPREDTEAFF. In DNA, the CDR3 is TGTGCCAGCAGTTCCCCCAGGGAGGACACTGAAGCTTTCTTT.